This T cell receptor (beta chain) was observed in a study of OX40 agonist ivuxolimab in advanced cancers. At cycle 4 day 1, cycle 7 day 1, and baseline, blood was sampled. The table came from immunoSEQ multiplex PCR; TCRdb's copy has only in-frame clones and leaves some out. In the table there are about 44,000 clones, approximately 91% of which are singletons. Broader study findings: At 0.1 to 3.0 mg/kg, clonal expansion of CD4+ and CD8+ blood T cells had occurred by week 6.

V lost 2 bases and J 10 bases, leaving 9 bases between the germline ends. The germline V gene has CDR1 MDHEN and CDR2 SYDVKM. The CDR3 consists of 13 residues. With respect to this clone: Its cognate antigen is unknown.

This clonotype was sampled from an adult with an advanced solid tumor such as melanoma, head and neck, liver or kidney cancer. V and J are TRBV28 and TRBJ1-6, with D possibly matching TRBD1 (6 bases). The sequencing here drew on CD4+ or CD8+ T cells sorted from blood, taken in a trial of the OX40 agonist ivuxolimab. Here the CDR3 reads CASSLGGRSPLHF. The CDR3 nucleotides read TGTGCCAGCAGTTTAGGGGGCCGGTCACCCCTCCACTTT.